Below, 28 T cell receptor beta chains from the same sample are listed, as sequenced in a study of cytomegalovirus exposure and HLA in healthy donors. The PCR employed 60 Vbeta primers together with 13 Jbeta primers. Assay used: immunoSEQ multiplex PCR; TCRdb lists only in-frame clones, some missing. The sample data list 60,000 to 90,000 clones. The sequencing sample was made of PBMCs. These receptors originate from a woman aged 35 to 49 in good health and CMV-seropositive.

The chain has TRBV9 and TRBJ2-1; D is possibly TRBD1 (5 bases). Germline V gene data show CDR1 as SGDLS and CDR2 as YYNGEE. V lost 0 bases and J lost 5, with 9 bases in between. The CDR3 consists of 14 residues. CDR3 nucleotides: TGTGCCAGCAGCGTAGCAGGGCTAGACAATGAGCAGTTCTTC. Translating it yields CASSVAGLDNEQFF.

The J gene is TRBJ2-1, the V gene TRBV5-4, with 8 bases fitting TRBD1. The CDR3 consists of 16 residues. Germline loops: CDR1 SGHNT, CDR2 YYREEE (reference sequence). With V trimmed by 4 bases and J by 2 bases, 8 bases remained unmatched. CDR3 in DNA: TGTGCCAGCAGCGCTGGGACAGGAGGGGCCTACAATGAGCAGTTCTTC. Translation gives CASSAGTGGAYNEQFF.

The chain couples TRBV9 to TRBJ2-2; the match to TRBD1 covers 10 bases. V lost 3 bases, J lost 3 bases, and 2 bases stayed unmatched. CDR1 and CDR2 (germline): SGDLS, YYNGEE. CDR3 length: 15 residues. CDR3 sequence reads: CASSGTGGHTGELFF. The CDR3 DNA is TGTGCCAGCAGCGGGACAGGGGGACACACCGGGGAGCTGTTTTTT. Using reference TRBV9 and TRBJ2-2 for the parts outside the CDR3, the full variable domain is DSGVTQTPKHLITATGQRVTLRCSPRSGDLSVYWYQQSLDQGLQFLIQYYNGEERAKGNILERFSAQQFPDLHSELNLSSLELGDSALYFCASSGTGGHTGELFFGEGSRLTVL.

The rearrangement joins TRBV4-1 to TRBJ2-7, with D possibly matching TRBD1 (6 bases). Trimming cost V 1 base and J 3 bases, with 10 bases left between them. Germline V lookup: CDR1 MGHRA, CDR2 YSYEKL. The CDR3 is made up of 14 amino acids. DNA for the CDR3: TGCGCCAGCAGCCAAGGCAGGGGCCTCTACGAGCAGTACTTC. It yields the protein CASSQGRGLYEQYF.

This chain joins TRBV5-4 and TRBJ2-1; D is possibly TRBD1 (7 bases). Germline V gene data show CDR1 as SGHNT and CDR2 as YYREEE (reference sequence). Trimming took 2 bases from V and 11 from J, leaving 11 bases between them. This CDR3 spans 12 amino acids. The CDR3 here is CASSFQGGQQFF. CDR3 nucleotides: TGTGCCAGCAGCTTCCAGGGGGGCCAGCAGTTCTTC.

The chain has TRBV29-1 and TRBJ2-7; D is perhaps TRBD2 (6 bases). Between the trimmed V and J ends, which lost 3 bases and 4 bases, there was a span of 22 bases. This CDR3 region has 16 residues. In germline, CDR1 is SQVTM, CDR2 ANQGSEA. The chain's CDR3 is CSVEKRSGRGWYEQYF. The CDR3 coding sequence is TGCAGCGTTGAGAAAAGGTCCGGGAGAGGATGGTACGAGCAGTACTTC.

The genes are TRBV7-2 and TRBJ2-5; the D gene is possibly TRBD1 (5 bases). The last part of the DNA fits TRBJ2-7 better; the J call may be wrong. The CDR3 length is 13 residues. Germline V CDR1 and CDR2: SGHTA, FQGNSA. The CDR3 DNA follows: TGTGCCAGCAGCTTATCAGGGTACTACGAGCAGTACTTC. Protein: CASSLSGYYEQYF.

The CDR3 loop is CASTHVPGAFF. The CDR3 nucleotides read TGTGCCAGCACCCACGTACCGGGGGCTTTCTTT. The chain couples TRBV11-2 to TRBJ1-1; D remains ambiguous. Germline lookup yields CDR1 SGHAT and CDR2 FQNNGV. The CDR3 length is 11 residues. V shed 7 bases and J shed 11 bases, with 14 bases lying between them.

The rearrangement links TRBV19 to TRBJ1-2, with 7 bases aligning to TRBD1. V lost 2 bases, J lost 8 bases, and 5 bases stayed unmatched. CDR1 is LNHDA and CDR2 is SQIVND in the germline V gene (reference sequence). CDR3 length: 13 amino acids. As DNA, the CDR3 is TGTGCCAGTAGTATAACAGGGGAGTGGGGCTACACCTTC. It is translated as CASSITGEWGYTF.

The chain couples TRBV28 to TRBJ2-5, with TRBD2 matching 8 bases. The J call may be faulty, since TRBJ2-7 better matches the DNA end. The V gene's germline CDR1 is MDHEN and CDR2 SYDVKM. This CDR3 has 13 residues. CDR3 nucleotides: TGTGCCAGCAGCCGGGAGGGGTACGACGAGCAGTACTTC. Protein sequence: CASSREGYDEQYF.

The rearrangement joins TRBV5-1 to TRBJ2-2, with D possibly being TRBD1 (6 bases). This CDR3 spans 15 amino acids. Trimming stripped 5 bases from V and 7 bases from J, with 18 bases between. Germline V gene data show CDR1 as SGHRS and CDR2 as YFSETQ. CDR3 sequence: CASRRDTQTLGELFF. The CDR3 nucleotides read TGCGCCAGCAGAAGGGACACCCAAACCCTCGGGGAGCTGTTTTTT. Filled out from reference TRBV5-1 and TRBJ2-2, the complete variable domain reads KAGVTQTPRYLIKTRGQQVTLSCSPISGHRSVSWYQQTPGQGLQFLFEYFSETQRNKGNFPGRFSGRQFSNSRSEMNVSTLELGDSALYLCASRRDTQTLGELFFGEGSRLTVL.

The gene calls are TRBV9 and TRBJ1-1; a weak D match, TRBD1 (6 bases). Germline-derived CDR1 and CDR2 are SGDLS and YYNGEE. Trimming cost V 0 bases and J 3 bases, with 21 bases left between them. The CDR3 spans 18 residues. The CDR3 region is CASSVEGTGFGSDTEAFF. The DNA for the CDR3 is TGTGCCAGCAGCGTAGAAGGTACAGGGTTTGGGTCGGACACTGAAGCTTTCTTT.

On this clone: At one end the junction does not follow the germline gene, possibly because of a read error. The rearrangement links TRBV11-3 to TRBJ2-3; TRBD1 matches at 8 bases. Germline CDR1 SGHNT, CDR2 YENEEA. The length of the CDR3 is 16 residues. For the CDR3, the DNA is TGTGCCAGCAGCTTAGGTGGGACAGGTTCTACAGCTACGCAGTATTTT. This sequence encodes CASSLGGTGSTATQYF. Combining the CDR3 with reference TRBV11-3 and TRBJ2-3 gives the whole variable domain EAGVVQSPRYKIIEKKQPVAFWCNPISGHNTLYWYLQNLGQGPELLIRYENEEAVDDSQLPKDRFSAERLKGVDSTLKIQPAELGDSAVYLCASSLGGTGSTATQYFGPGTRLTVL.

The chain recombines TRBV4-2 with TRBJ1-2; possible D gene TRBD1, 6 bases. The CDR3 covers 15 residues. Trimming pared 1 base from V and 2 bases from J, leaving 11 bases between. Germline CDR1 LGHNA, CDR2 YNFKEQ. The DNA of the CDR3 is TGTGCCAGCAGCCAAGCGGCCGACAGGAACTATGGCTACACCTTC. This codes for CASSQAADRNYGYTF.

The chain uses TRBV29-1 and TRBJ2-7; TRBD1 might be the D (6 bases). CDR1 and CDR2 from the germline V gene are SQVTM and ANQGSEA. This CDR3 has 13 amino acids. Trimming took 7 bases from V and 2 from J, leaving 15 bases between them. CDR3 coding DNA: TGCAGCGCCCTGCCGGACAGTACCTACGAGCAGTACTTC. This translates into CSALPDSTYEQYF.

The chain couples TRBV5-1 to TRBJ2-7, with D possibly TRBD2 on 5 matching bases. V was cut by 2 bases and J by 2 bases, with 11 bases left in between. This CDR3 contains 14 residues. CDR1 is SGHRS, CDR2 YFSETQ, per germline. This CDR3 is CASSFSGSTYEQYF. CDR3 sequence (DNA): TGCGCCAGCAGCTTCTCGGGGTCTACCTACGAGCAGTACTTC.

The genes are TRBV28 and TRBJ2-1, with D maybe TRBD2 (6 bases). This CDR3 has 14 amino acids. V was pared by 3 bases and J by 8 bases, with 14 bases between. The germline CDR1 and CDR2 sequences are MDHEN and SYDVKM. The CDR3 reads CASSFSWSGDEQFF. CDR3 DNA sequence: TGTGCCAGCAGTTTTAGTTGGTCGGGGGATGAGCAGTTCTTC.

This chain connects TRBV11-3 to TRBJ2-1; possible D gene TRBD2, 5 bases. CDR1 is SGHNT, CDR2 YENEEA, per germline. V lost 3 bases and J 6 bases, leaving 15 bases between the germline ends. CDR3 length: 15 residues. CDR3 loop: CASSLFGEAVNEQFF. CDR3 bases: TGTGCCAGCAGCTTGTTCGGAGAAGCGGTCAATGAGCAGTTCTTC. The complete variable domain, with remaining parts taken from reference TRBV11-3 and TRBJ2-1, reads EAGVVQSPRYKIIEKKQPVAFWCNPISGHNTLYWYLQNLGQGPELLIRYENEEAVDDSQLPKDRFSAERLKGVDSTLKIQPAELGDSAVYLCASSLFGEAVNEQFFGPGTRLTVL.

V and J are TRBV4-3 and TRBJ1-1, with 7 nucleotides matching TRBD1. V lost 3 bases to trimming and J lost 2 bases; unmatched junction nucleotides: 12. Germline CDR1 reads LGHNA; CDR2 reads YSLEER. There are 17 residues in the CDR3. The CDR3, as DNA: TGCGCCAGCAGCCATCCATTAAGACAGGGCGCTAACACTGAAGCTTTCTTT. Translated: CASSHPLRQGANTEAFF.

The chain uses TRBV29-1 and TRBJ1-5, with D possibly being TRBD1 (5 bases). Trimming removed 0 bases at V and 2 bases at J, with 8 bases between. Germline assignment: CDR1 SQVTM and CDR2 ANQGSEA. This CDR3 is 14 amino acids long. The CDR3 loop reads CSVEDDRGNQPQHF. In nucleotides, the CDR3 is TGCAGCGTTGAAGATGACAGAGGCAATCAGCCCCAGCATTTT.

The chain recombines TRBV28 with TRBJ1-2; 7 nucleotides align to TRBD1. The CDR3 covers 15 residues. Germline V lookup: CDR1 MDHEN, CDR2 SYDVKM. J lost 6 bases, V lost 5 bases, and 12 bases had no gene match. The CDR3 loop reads CASSKDRLPLDGYTF. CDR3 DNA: TGTGCCAGCAGTAAGGACAGGCTACCTTTGGATGGCTACACCTTC.

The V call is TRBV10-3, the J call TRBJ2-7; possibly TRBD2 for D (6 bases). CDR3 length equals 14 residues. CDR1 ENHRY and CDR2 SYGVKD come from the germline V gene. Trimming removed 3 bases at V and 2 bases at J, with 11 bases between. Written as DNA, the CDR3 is TGTGCCATCAGTGACCGTGGAGGGACCTACGAGCAGTACTTC. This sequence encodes CAISDRGGTYEQYF.

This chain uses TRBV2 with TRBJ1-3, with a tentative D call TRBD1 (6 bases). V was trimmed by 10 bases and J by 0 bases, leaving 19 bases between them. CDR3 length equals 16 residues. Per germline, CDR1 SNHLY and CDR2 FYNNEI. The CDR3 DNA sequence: TGTGCCAACTCCTTGGACAGTATAAACTCTGGAAACACCATATATTTT. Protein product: CANSLDSINSGNTIYF.

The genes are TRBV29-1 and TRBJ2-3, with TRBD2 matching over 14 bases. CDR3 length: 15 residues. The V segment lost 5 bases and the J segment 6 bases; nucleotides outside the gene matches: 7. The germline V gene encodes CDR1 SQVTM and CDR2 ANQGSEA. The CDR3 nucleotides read TGCAGCGTTCAAGGGACTAGCGGGAGATCCGATACGCAGTATTTT. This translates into CSVQGTSGRSDTQYF.

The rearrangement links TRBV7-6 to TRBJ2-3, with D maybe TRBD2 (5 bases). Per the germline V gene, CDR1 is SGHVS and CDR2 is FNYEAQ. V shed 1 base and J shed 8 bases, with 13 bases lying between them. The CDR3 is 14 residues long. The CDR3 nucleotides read TGTGCCAGCAGCTTAGGGTACAGCGGCGGTACGCAGTATTTT. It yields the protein CASSLGYSGGTQYF. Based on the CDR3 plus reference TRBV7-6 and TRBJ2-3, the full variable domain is GAGVSQSPRYKVTKRGQDVALRCDPISGHVSLYWYRQALGQGPEFLTYFNYEAQQDKSGLPNDRFSAERPEGSISTLTIQRTEQRDSAMYRCASSLGYSGGTQYFGPGTRLTVL.

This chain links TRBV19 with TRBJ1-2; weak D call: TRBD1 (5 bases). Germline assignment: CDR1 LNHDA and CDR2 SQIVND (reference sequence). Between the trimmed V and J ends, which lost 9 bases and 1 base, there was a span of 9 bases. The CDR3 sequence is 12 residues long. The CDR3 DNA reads TGTGCCAGCCTAGACAGTAACTATGGCTACACCTTC. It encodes CASLDSNYGYTF.

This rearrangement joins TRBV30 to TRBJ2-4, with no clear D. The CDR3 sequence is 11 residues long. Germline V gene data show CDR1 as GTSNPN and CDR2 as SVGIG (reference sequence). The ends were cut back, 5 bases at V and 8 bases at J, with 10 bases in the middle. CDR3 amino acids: CAWSREDIQYF. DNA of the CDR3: TGTGCCTGGTCCAGAGAGGACATTCAGTACTTC.

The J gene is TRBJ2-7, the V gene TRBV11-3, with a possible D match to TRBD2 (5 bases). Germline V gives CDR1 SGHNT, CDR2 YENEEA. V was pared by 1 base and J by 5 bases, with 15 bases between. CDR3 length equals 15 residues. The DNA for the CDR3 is TGTGCCAGCAGCTTAGGAGGAGCAATGGAGGACGAGCAGTACTTC. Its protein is CASSLGGAMEDEQYF.